This is a list of T cell receptor beta chains from one sample in a study of cytomegalovirus exposure and HLA in healthy donors. Clones were read by immunoSEQ multiplex PCR, and TCRdb kept only the in-frame ones, dropping some. The table has 150,000 to 200,000 clones, about 85% seen once. Sequenced input: PBMCs. These receptor sequences come from a man younger than 30 in good health and CMV-seropositive. Both conserved end residues are part of each CDR3. Each record gives: V gene, J gene, CDR3 protein.

TRBV2	TRBJ1-5	CASRDPGTGASPSNQPQHF
TRBV27	TRBJ2-7	CASSSIRAGGVYEQYF
TRBV5-6	TRBJ2-7	CASSGGDGPFYEQYF
TRBV27	TRBJ2-1	CASRTQLALNNEQFF
TRBV7-9	TRBJ2-7	CASYSSGTASYEQYF
TRBV28	TRBJ1-1	CASSFQGTGANTEAFF
TRBV9	TRBJ1-1	CASSVDFSSPEAFF
TRBV5-1	TRBJ1-2	CASSSPGGEGYTF
TRBV12-2	TRBJ2-7	CASRSDRVYEQYF
TRBV5-6	TRBJ2-1	CASSWGLPNEQFF
TRBV28	TRBJ1-5	CASSSRRGPGPQHF
TRBV2	TRBJ1-4	CASSERQAGEKLFF
TRBV2	TRBJ2-1	CASSERQYNEQFF
TRBV12-5	TRBJ2-1	CASGPLAGAPYNEQFF
TRBV29-1	TRBJ1-1	CSVEDPRGTEAFF